The clone carrying this TCR beta chain was observed a few times. The data belong to a study of PD-L1 blockade in urothelial cancer. Study-level information: Intravenous atezolizumab, 1,200 mg every 3 weeks, was begun by patients around 2014. When blood samples were assessed, the median T cell count was 120,000 to 150,000.

Trimming took off 1 base at V and 1 base at J, with 11 bases between the two ends. CDR3 length equals 16 residues. CDR1 is LNHDA, CDR2 SQIVND, per germline (reference sequence). Sequencing was performed with immunoSEQ multiplex PCR; in TCRdb, only in-frame clones are kept and a portion is missing. The table shows 33,000 or so clones, with about four fifths occurring only once. Time point described: pretreatment peripheral blood. This receptor was taken from a man aged 55 to 70 with urothelial cancer. The rearrangement links TRBV19 to TRBJ1-5, with D possibly being TRBD1 (6 bases). Sequencing was performed on PBMCs, taken around atezolizumab (anti-PD-L1) treatment. The CDR3 nucleotides read TGTGCCAGTAGTATAGGATGGGGGCTAAGCAATCAGCCCCAGCATTTT. It codes for CASSIGWGLSNQPQHF.